The entry below gives a single T cell receptor beta chain sequence along with its context. Its target is unknown. Study-wide findings and caveats: Greatest tumor Treg TCR overlap was with tumor naive CD4+ cells.

Tregs were sorted as CD4+CD25+CD127-/low cells. Semi-nested PCR with Nested Universal Primer A followed constant-region reverse priming of full-length variable regions. TCRdb itself ran the 5' RACE reads through MiXCR, one entry per CDR3 protein. This sample has a few thousand distinct CDR3 sequences, with just over 70% found just once. Trimming pared 4 bases from V and 8 bases from J, leaving 9 bases between. The CDR3 loop spans 12 amino acids. The germline V gene has CDR1 WSHSY and CDR2 SAAADI. Material: Tregs sorted from blood. The chain combines TRBV10-2 with TRBJ2-1, with D maybe TRBD2 (5 bases). This clonotype was obtained from a female donor with breast cancer. The CDR3 loop reads CASSGSVYEQFF. In DNA, the CDR3 is TGCGCCAGCAGTGGTAGCGTCTATGAGCAGTTCTTC.